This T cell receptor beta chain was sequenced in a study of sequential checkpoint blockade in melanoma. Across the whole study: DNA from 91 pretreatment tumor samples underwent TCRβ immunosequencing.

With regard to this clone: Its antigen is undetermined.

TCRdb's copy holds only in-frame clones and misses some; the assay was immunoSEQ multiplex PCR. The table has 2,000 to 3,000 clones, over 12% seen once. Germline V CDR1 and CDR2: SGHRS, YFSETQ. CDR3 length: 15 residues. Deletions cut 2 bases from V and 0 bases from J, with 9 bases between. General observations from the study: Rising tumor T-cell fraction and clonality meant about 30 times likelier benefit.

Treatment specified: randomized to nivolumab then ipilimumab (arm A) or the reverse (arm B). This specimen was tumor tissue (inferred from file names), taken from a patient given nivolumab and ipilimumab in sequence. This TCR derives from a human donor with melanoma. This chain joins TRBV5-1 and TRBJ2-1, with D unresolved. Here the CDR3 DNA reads TGCGCCAGCAGCTTACCAGGTAGCTCCTACAATGAGCAGTTCTTC. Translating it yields CASSLPGSSYNEQFF. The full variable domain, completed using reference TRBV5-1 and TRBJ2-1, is KAGVTQTPRYLIKTRGQQVTLSCSPISGHRSVSWYQQTPGQGLQFLFEYFSETQRNKGNFPGRFSGRQFSNSRSEMNVSTLELGDSALYLCASSLPGSSYNEQFFGPGTRLTVL.